What follows are 8 T cell receptor beta chains derived from one specimen sequenced in a study of blood T cell repertoires in COVID-19. The table came from immunoSEQ multiplex PCR; TCRdb's copy has only in-frame clones and leaves some out. The data hold 50,000 to 60,000 clones, with 81% observed a single time. Material: peripheral blood. The receptors come from a woman older than 75 with COVID-19, enrolled during active disease.

This chain connects TRBV19 to TRBJ1-5, with 7 bases lining up with TRBD1. Germline loops: CDR1 LNHDA, CDR2 SQIVND (reference sequence). The CDR3 loop spans 14 amino acids. With V trimmed by 5 bases and J by 3 bases, 4 bases remained unmatched. The CDR3 nucleotides read TGTGCCAGTAGTGCGGGACAGATCAATCAGCCCCAGCATTTT. Translating it yields CASSAGQINQPQHF.

The chain has TRBV30 and TRBJ2-6; D gene uncertain. CDR3 size: 13 residues. Germline V gene data show CDR1 as GTSNPN and CDR2 as SVGIG (reference sequence). Trimming shortened V by 3 bases and J by 0 bases, and 3 bases separated the two germline ends. CDR3 amino acids: CAWSSSGANVLTF. CDR3 DNA sequence: TGTGCCTGGAGCAGCTCTGGGGCCAACGTCCTGACTTTC.

The chain couples TRBV29-1 to TRBJ1-2; a possible D gene is TRBD1 (6 bases). V shed 3 bases and J shed 3 bases, with 11 bases lying between them. CDR1 is SQVTM, CDR2 ANQGSEA, per germline. The CDR3 has 13 amino acids. The CDR3 is CSVDIAGDYGYTF. The CDR3 nucleotides are TGCAGCGTTGATATTGCAGGGGACTATGGCTACACCTTC.

The chain joins TRBV5-1 to TRBJ2-7, with 7 bases identical to TRBD1. The junction had 13 bases not matched to a gene; V was cut back by 3 bases and J by 4 bases. Germline V CDR1 and CDR2: SGHRS, YFSETQ. CDR3 length: 16 residues. CDR3 sequence reads: CASSSGTARNTYEQYF. CDR3 in DNA: TGCGCCAGCAGCTCAGGGACAGCCCGGAACACATACGAGCAGTACTTC. Supplemented by reference TRBV5-1 and TRBJ2-7, the full variable domain reads KAGVTQTPRYLIKTRGQQVTLSCSPISGHRSVSWYQQTPGQGLQFLFEYFSETQRNKGNFPGRFSGRQFSNSRSEMNVSTLELGDSALYLCASSSGTARNTYEQYFGPGTRLTVT.

The J gene is TRBJ1-1, the V gene TRBV16, with D hard to call. The CDR3 spans 15 residues. The germline gives CDR1 KGHSY, CDR2 FQNENV. V was trimmed by 4 bases and J by 1 base, leaving 13 bases between them. CDR3: CASSLSGSWNTEAFF. The CDR3 DNA reads as TGTGCCAGCAGCCTCTCGGGTAGTTGGAACACTGAAGCTTTCTTT.

The gene calls are TRBV7-8 and TRBJ2-7, with a tentative D call TRBD2 (6 bases). V was shortened by 2 bases and J by 1 base, with 12 bases between the two germline ends. This CDR3 contains 15 residues. The germline V gene has CDR1 SGHVS and CDR2 FQNEAQ. CDR3 coding DNA: TGTGCCAGCAGCTTATGGGCTAGCGTTTCCTACGAGCAGTACTTC. Translating it yields CASSLWASVSYEQYF.

The chain recombines TRBV19 with TRBJ2-1; D might be TRBD2 (5 bases). The CDR3 is made up of 13 amino acids. The V gene lost 3 bases and the J gene lost 6 bases, with 9 bases spanning the gap. Germline CDR1 reads LNHDA; CDR2 reads SQIVND (reference sequence). The CDR3 DNA follows: TGTGCCAGTAGTATCCGGGATTTCAATGAGCAGTTCTTC. Its protein is CASSIRDFNEQFF.

CDR3 region: CASSLVLAGVNEQFF. CDR3 coding DNA: TGTGCCAGCAGCTTAGTACTAGCGGGAGTAAATGAGCAGTTCTTC. This chain uses TRBV7-9 with TRBJ2-1; 11 bases are shared with TRBD2. V was pared by 1 base and J by 7 bases, with 3 bases of the junction left unmatched. The V gene's germline CDR1 is SEHNR and CDR2 FQNEAQ (reference sequence). CDR3 size: 15 residues.